A single sample is the source of the 17 T cell receptor beta chains below, sequenced in a study of T cell responses to AZD1222 COVID-19 vaccine. The assay was immunoSEQ multiplex PCR, and TCRdb's table has in-frame clones only and misses some. The sample comprises 150,000 or so clones, more than 80% of which are singletons, and 2.6% rests with the top ten. Sample: peripheral blood, taken on day 0 of AZD1222 vaccination. All receptors derive from an adult in good health.

V is TRBV7-9 and J is TRBJ2-1; tentative D call: TRBD1 (6 bases). V shed 5 bases and J shed 2 bases, with 25 bases lying between them. The CDR3 runs to 19 residues. Germline CDR1 SEHNR, CDR2 FQNEAQ (reference sequence). The CDR3 DNA sequence: TGTGCCAGCAGCCCCCCGCAAGTGGGGGCTACTCTTACCTACAATGAGCAGTTCTTC. The encoded protein is CASSPPQVGATLTYNEQFF.

V usage is TRBV6-5 and J usage is TRBJ1-6; no clear D. Trimming removed 8 bases from V and 6 bases from J, with 11 bases in between. Germline CDR1 and CDR2: MNHEY and SVGAGI. The CDR3 has 13 amino acids. CDR3 amino acids: CASGEGLNSPLHF. The CDR3 bases are TGTGCCAGCGGGGAGGGTCTTAATTCACCCCTCCACTTT.

DNA of the CDR3: TGTGCCAGCAGTATCGGGAACTATGGTGGCACTGAAGCTTTCTTT. This translates into CASSIGNYGGTEAFF. This rearrangement joins TRBV6-5 to TRBJ1-1; no clear D gene. The V end was cut by 5 bases, the J end by 4 bases, with 17 bases between. Germline lookup yields CDR1 MNHEY and CDR2 SVGAGI. The CDR3 runs 15 residues.

The chain links TRBV27 to TRBJ1-5, with TRBD1 matching over 7 bases. The CDR3 has 14 amino acids. Trimming cost V 6 bases and J 6 bases; bases outside gene matches: 8. CDR1 and CDR2 (germline): MNHEY, SMNVEV (reference sequence). CDR3 coding DNA: TGTGCCAGCAGATCACGACAGGGTAGTCAGCCCCAGCATTTT. It specifies CASRSRQGSQPQHF.

The rearrangement joins TRBV4-2 to TRBJ1-1; 7 nucleotides line up with TRBD1. The J segment lost 5 bases and the V segment lost 4 bases, leaving 7 bases of the junction unmatched. This CDR3 has 14 amino acids. Germline CDR1 is LGHNA and CDR2 is YNFKEQ. In DNA, the CDR3 is TGTGCCAGCAGCCGAGACAGGGCGGGGACTGAAGCTTTCTTT. Residues: CASSRDRAGTEAFF.

The V and J genes are TRBV6-1 and TRBJ1-6; TRBD1 aligns across 7 bases. V was pared by 4 bases and J by 0 bases, with 6 bases of the junction left unmatched. From germline, CDR1 is MNHNS and CDR2 SASEGT. This CDR3 comprises 17 residues. CDR3 DNA: TGTGCCAGCAGTGCCGGGACAGCGAGCTCCTATAATTCACCCCTCCACTTT. Its translation is CASSAGTASSYNSPLHF.

The rearrangement joins TRBV30 to TRBJ1-5; 9 nucleotides line up with TRBD1. V dropped 2 bases and J dropped 7; count of bases not matched to a gene: 6. CDR1 is GTSNPN and CDR2 is SVGIG in the germline V gene (reference sequence). The CDR3 extends over 14 amino acids. The DNA of the CDR3 is TGTGCCTGGAGTCCCGACAGGGGGAGGCAGCCCCAGCATTTT. Residues: CAWSPDRGRQPQHF.

The genes are TRBV10-3 and TRBJ2-2, with a weak D call TRBD2 (5 bases). Germline V gives CDR1 ENHRY, CDR2 SYGVKD. V was cut by 10 bases and J by 3 bases, with 18 bases left in between. The length of the CDR3 is 15 residues. CDR3 sequence (DNA): TGTGCCACCACCCGGGGTAGAGGTGACACCGGGGAGCTGTTTTTT. Translation: CATTRGRGDTGELFF.

A single count supports this clone. This chain connects TRBV6-5 to TRBJ1-3; D is uncertain. CDR3 length: 13 amino acids. V was clipped by 2 bases and J by 3 bases, with 5 bases between them. CDR1 and CDR2 from the germline V gene are MNHEY and SVGAGI. The CDR3 sequence: CASSYRGGNTIYF. The CDR3 bases are TGTGCCAGCAGTTACCGGGGTGGAAACACCATATATTTT.

The gene calls are TRBV5-1 and TRBJ1-4; perhaps TRBD1 as D (6 bases). Trimming took off 1 base at V and 1 base at J, with 11 bases between the two ends. Looked up from germline, CDR1 is SGHRS and CDR2 is YFSETQ. The CDR3 consists of 16 residues. CDR3 loop: CASSLLGAGTNEKLFF. CDR3 nucleotide sequence: TGCGCCAGCAGCTTGCTGGGGGCTGGAACTAATGAAAAACTGTTTTTT. The full variable domain, its missing parts supplied by reference TRBV5-1 and TRBJ1-4, is KAGVTQTPRYLIKTRGQQVTLSCSPISGHRSVSWYQQTPGQGLQFLFEYFSETQRNKGNFPGRFSGRQFSNSRSEMNVSTLELGDSALYLCASSLLGAGTNEKLFFGSGTQLSVL.

This clone was recorded only once. The chain uses TRBV28 and TRBJ1-1; perhaps TRBD1 as D (5 bases). Germline V gives CDR1 MDHEN, CDR2 SYDVKM. The CDR3 contains 15 residues. Trimming removed 3 bases from V and 11 bases from J, with 22 bases in between. CDR3 amino acids: CASSLTPSQGGGAFF. The CDR3 nucleotides are TGTGCCAGCAGTTTGACCCCTAGCCAGGGCGGAGGGGCTTTCTTT.

A remark on this clone: This sample also contains other DNA sequences that code for the same CDR3. The rearrangement joins TRBV5-6 to TRBJ2-3, with D unresolved. CDR3 length equals 16 residues. The germline V gene has CDR1 SGHDT and CDR2 YYEEEE. V was cut by 2 bases and J by 0 bases, with 13 bases left in between. In DNA, the CDR3 is TGTGCCAGCAGCTTATCTAGATCCCCTAGCACAGATACGCAGTATTTT. Its protein is CASSLSRSPSTDTQYF.

The chain employs TRBV4-1 and TRBJ2-5, with 9 bases lining up with TRBD1. The CDR3 contains 14 residues. The germline V gene has CDR1 MGHRA and CDR2 YSYEKL. V lost 4 bases and J lost 4; bases outside the gene matches: 4. CDR3 residues: CASSLDRGRETQYF. CDR3 DNA sequence: TGCGCCAGCAGCCTAGACAGGGGGAGAGAGACCCAGTACTTC.

Written as DNA, the CDR3 is TGTGCCAGCTCAGAGGGGAGTTCCCCAGGGGGCAATGAGCAGTTCTTC. This gives the protein CASSEGSSPGGNEQFF. The V call is TRBV18, the J call TRBJ2-1, with 7 bases aligning to TRBD1. There are 16 residues in the CDR3. Germline V gene data show CDR1 as KGHSH and CDR2 as LQKENI. V trimming: 5 bases; J trimming: 6 bases; junction bases outside the gene matches: 13.

The chain joins TRBV7-9 to TRBJ1-1; TRBD1 matches at 7 bases. The CDR3 runs 13 residues. Germline V gene sequence: CDR1 SEHNR, CDR2 FQNEAQ (reference sequence). With 6 bases clipped from V and 6 bases from J, the junction kept 7 bases outside the gene matches. CDR3 loop: CASRSGGRAEAFF. The CDR3 coding sequence is TGTGCCAGCAGATCAGGGGGACGGGCTGAAGCTTTCTTT.

The V and J genes are TRBV27 and TRBJ2-2; the D is unclear. Germline CDR1 MNHEY, CDR2 SMNVEV (reference sequence). Trimming removed 8 bases from V and 1 base from J, with 11 bases in between. The CDR3 consists of 14 residues. This CDR3 reads CASRYFRNTGELFF. CDR3 nucleotide sequence: TGTGCCAGCCGGTACTTTCGGAACACCGGGGAGCTGTTTTTT.

The chain has TRBV30 and TRBJ1-6; a weak D match, TRBD1 (5 bases). The CDR3 is 15 residues long. Trimming shortened V by 2 bases and J by 7 bases, and 15 bases separated the two germline ends. Germline CDR1 GTSNPN, CDR2 SVGIG (reference sequence). Here the CDR3 reads CAWSTPGTGNSPLHF. The CDR3 DNA sequence: TGTGCCTGGAGTACTCCGGGGACCGGCAATTCACCCCTCCACTTT.